The present TCR beta chain was sequenced within a study of OX40 agonist ivuxolimab in advanced cancers. Study as a whole: Previous treatment with anti-PD-1, anti-PD-L1 or anti-CTLA-4 therapy was allowed; approximately 40% had received some.

Clones were sequenced by immunoSEQ multiplex PCR, and TCRdb holds only the in-frame ones, with some missing. Of roughly 66,000 clones listed, more than 75% are singletons. This clone was found once. Its antigen is currently unknown. Study-wide findings and caveats: Averaging showed that CD8+ T cells had more expanded clones than CD4+ did. Also present in some nonresponders was a low level of normalized T-cell clonal expansion.

Trimming took off 0 bases at V and 12 bases at J, with 15 bases between the two ends. Germline CDR1 SGHKS, CDR2 YYEKEE (reference sequence). This CDR3 has 13 amino acids. Sample: CD4+ or CD8+ T cells sorted from blood, taken in a trial of the OX40 agonist ivuxolimab. The TCR was taken from an adult with an advanced solid tumor such as melanoma, head and neck, liver or kidney cancer. V usage is TRBV5-5 and J usage is TRBJ1-1; TRBD1 is a possible D gene (5 bases). The CDR3 DNA reads TGTGCCAGCAGCTTGGTACCCAGGGATTCGTCTTTCTTT. Amino acid sequence: CASSLVPRDSSFF.